This T cell receptor (beta chain) is from a study of T-cell memory formation after mild COVID-19. The CDR3 sequence is 12 residues long. The V and J ends lost 4 bases and 0 bases respectively, with 6 bases between them. Germline values: CDR1 SQVTM, CDR2 ANQGSEA. This clonotype was detected many times. MiXCR was run by TCRdb on the 5' RACE reads, yielding one entry per CDR3 protein. The sample yields 380,000 or so distinct CDR3 sequences, 14% seen once. The chain carries TRBV29-1 and TRBJ2-5; D unresolved. The origin of this receptor is a man between 18 and 29 years old who had mild COVID-19 (a few samples of this study predate the infection). Cell type and time point are not known. Sequencing was done on a sample of PBMCs or a T cell subset sorted from them (not recorded which). The CDR3 spells CSVAEYQETQYF. The CDR3 nucleotides read TGCAGCGTTGCGGAGTACCAAGAGACCCAGTACTTC.